A selection of T cell receptor beta chains follows, all from one sample in a study of Graves' ophthalmopathy and Graves' hyperthyroidism. TCRdb re-analysed the multiplex PCR reads in MiXCR, keeping a single row per CDR3 protein. The sample contains hundreds of thousands of distinct CDR3 sequences, approximately 22% of which appear only once. Input material: peripheral blood. These receptors were obtained from a woman under 30 with stable Graves' hyperthyroidism. Some clones in this sample may be carry-over from other donors' samples. CDR3s include the opening cysteine and the closing phenylalanine or tryptophan. D genes are given only for firm matches. Some rows have no size entry. The others give once, few or many, or a class for an expanded clone.

j_gene	abundance	v_gene	d_gene	CDR3nt	CDR3aa
TRBJ1-1	.	TRBV3-1	TRBD1	TGTGCCAGCAGCCACGGGACAGGGTTCACTGAAGCTTTCTTT	CASSHGTGFTEAFF
TRBJ2-5	few	TRBV6-1	TRBD1	TGTGCCAGCCGGGACAGGGAACAGGGGCAAGAGACCCAGTACTTC	CASRDREQGQETQYF
TRBJ1-2	many	TRBV27	.	TGTGCCAGCAGTAGCCAAAGTGAGGATGGCTACACCTTC	CASSSQSEDGYTF
TRBJ2-7	many	TRBV20-1	.	TGCAGTGCTCTATCCCCGGGAACCCGACTCTACGAGCAGTACTTC	CSALSPGTRLYEQYF
TRBJ2-7	many	TRBV4-3	.	TGCGCCAGCAGCCAAGTGTTCGGAACCTACGAGCAGTACTTC	CASSQVFGTYEQYF
TRBJ1-2	.	TRBV12-3/TRBV12-4	.	TGTGCCAGCAGTTTCGTCCACGGTGGCTACACCTTC	CASSFVHGGYTF
TRBJ2-7	many	TRBV12-3/TRBV12-4	TRBD2	TGTGCCAGCAGCCCCGGGGGGACCTACGAGCAGTACTTC	CASSPGGTYEQYF
TRBJ1-5	few	TRBV12-3/TRBV12-4	.	TGTGCCAGCAGTCAAAGGGACACCCACTCGAGCAATCAGCCCCAGCATTTT	CASSQRDTHSSNQPQHF
TRBJ2-4	many	TRBV11-2	.	TGTGCCAGCAGCTTGCGGGATCTAGCCAAAAACATTCAGTACTTC	CASSLRDLAKNIQYF
TRBJ1-5	many	TRBV2	.	TGTGCCAGCAGTGGCCGCGGTTCGAGCAATCAGCCCCAGCATTTT	CASSGRGSSNQPQHF
TRBJ2-5	few	TRBV6-2/TRBV6-3	.	TGTGCCAGCAGTGGACCAACTCAACTGGGCGGGGAGACCCAGTACTTC	CASSGPTQLGGETQYF
TRBJ1-6	many	TRBV12-3/TRBV12-4	TRBD1	TGTGCCAGCAGTTCAGGACAGGGGAGTTCACCCCTCCACTTT	CASSSGQGSSPLHF
TRBJ1-5	many	TRBV20-1	.	TGCAGTGCTAGGGAGAGTTTGAGCAATCAGCCCCAGCATTTT	CSARESLSNQPQHF
TRBJ2-7	.	TRBV4-1	TRBD1	TGCGCCAGCAGCCACCTAGTCGGACAGGGAGCATACGAGCAGTACTTC	CASSHLVGQGAYEQYF
TRBJ1-5	many	TRBV27	.	TGTGCCAGCAAAGGAGGGTTCAATCAGCCCCAGCATTTT	CASKGGFNQPQHF
TRBJ2-5	many	TRBV20-1	TRBD2	TGCAGTGCTGGGACTAGTAGGGCAGAGACCCAGTACTTC	CSAGTSRAETQYF
TRBJ1-1	many	TRBV28	TRBD1	TGTGCCAGCAGTTCCCAGGGGGCGGAGGCTTTCTTT	CASSSQGAEAFF
TRBJ1-1	.	TRBV5-1	TRBD1	TGCGCCAGCAGCTTATCCGAGACAGGGGGCCAGACTGAAGCTTTCTTT	CASSLSETGGQTEAFF
TRBJ1-5	many	TRBV7-2	.	TGTGCCAGCAGCTTATTTAAGCCCAATCAGCCCCAGCATTTT	CASSLFKPNQPQHF
TRBJ2-5	few	TRBV2	.	TGTGCCAGCATGGTGCGGGGAGAGACCCAGTACTTC	CASMVRGETQYF
TRBJ2-2	many	TRBV27	.	TGTGCCAGCAGAATATGGGGCCCCAACACCGGGGAGCTGTTTTTT	CASRIWGPNTGELFF
TRBJ2-7	.	TRBV7-2	.	TGTGCCAGCAGCTTGGGGATAGGGGGTTACGAGCAGTACTTC	CASSLGIGGYEQYF